Below, 10 T cell receptor beta chains from the same sample are listed, as sequenced in a study of blood T cell repertoires in COVID-19. Libraries were prepared by immunoSEQ multiplex PCR; TCRdb keeps only in-frame clonotypes and omits some of them. The sample consists of about 220,000 clones, more than 85% of them appearing once. Sequenced input: peripheral blood. The receptors originated from a woman between 45 and 65 years old with COVID-19, enrolled during active disease.

As regards this clone: The DNA is left out, because the CDR3 cannot be placed on it with certainty; the CDR3 is given as TCRdb lists it. The chain uses TRBV19 and TRBJ2-3; TRBD2 is taken as the D call from the table, unchecked against the DNA. The CDR3 sequence runs 18 residues, both termini included. Germline values: CDR1 LNHDA, CDR2 SQIVND (reference sequence). The CDR3 spells CASSIVAVGSGGADTLYF.

The chain joins TRBV4-1 to TRBJ1-2; TRBD1 matches at 12 bases. Germline assignment: CDR1 MGHRA and CDR2 YSYEKL. CDR3 size: 17 residues. The junction had 6 bases not matched to a gene; V was cut back by 1 base and J by 3 bases. CDR3 DNA: TGCGCCAGCAGCCAAGGACCGGGACAGGGGGCATACTATGGCTACACCTTC. The encoded protein is CASSQGPGQGAYYGYTF.

The genes are TRBV10-3 and TRBJ2-3; D gene unclear. V lost 2 bases and J lost 1, with 10 bases in between. The CDR3 consists of 15 residues. CDR1 and CDR2 (germline): ENHRY, SYGVKD. In nucleotides, the CDR3 is TGTGCCATCAGTGAGCCCTTTCTACGCACAGATACGCAGTATTTT. Amino acids: CAISEPFLRTDTQYF.

The chain uses TRBV7-8 and TRBJ1-4; possible D gene TRBD1, 6 bases. Trimming cost V 5 bases and J 7 bases, with 20 bases left between them. The CDR3 totals 16 residues. Germline values: CDR1 SGHVS, CDR2 FQNEAQ. Written as DNA, the CDR3 is TGTGCCAGCAGCCGCGGAAGCAGGGGAAGGAGTGAAAAACTGTTTTTT. This codes for CASSRGSRGRSEKLFF.

This CDR3 reads CATSAGQVGAYEQYF. CDR3 sequence (DNA): TGTGCCACCAGTGCTGGACAGGTAGGAGCCTACGAGCAGTACTTC. The chain has TRBV24-1 and TRBJ2-7; 7 bases are a match to TRBD1. The V gene end was trimmed by 5 bases and the J gene end by 2 bases; junction bases not matched to a gene: 8. Per germline, CDR1 KGHDR and CDR2 SFDVKD. The CDR3 covers 15 residues.

The V gene is TRBV6-1, the J gene TRBJ2-1; D unresolved. CDR1 MNHNS and CDR2 SASEGT come from the germline V gene. The CDR3 loop spans 16 amino acids. V was clipped by 2 bases and J by 7 bases, with 18 bases between them. CDR3: CASSELRSPTRNEQFF. In nucleotides, the CDR3 is TGTGCCAGCAGTGAACTACGGAGCCCCACAAGGAATGAGCAGTTCTTC.

The gene calls are TRBV19 and TRBJ2-1, with D possibly matching TRBD1 (6 bases). Germline V gives CDR1 LNHDA, CDR2 SQIVND (reference sequence). The CDR3 covers 16 residues. V was shortened by 5 bases and J by 3 bases, with 17 bases between the two germline ends. CDR3 DNA: TGTGCCAGTAGTGCCTTACAGGGTGGTTTCTACAATGAGCAGTTCTTC. Translation: CASSALQGGFYNEQFF.

The V call is TRBV6-5, the J call TRBJ1-1; tentatively, D is TRBD1 (6 bases). The length of the CDR3 is 13 residues. V dropped 4 bases and J dropped 4 bases, with 10 bases sitting between them. Germline V gene sequence: CDR1 MNHEY, CDR2 SVGAGI. In DNA form, the CDR3 reads TGTGCCAGCAGTTTGTACAGGGTCACTGAAGCTTTCTTT. This codes for CASSLYRVTEAFF.

The chain carries TRBV7-2 and TRBJ1-1; a possible D gene is TRBD1 (5 bases). The V gene's germline CDR1 is SGHTA and CDR2 FQGNSA. V lost 5 bases and J lost 11, with 21 bases in between. CDR3 size: 14 residues. CDR3 DNA sequence: TGTGCCAGCAGCCAGAACAGCATCGAAGGGGTGGCTTTCTTT. Translation: CASSQNSIEGVAFF.

This chain links TRBV5-8 with TRBJ2-1; 8 nucleotides line up with TRBD1. Germline lookup yields CDR1 SGHTS and CDR2 YDEGEE. This CDR3 comprises 14 residues. Trimming took 4 bases from V and 5 from J; bases not matched to a gene: 5. The CDR3 nucleotides are TGTGCCAGCAGCGCCGGGACAGGCCACAATGAGCAGTTCTTC. It encodes CASSAGTGHNEQFF. Based on the CDR3 plus reference TRBV5-8 and TRBJ2-1, the full variable domain is EAGVTQSPTHLIKTRGQQATLRCSPISGHTSVYWYQQALGLGLQFLLWYDEGEERNRGNFPPRFSGRQFPNYSSELNVNALELEDSALYLCASSAGTGHNEQFFGPGTRLTVL.